A selection of T cell receptor beta chains follows, all from one sample in a study of T cell responses to AZD1222 COVID-19 vaccine. Produced via immunoSEQ multiplex PCR; TCRdb's table is partial and in-frame only. The sample carries approximately 190,000 clones, approximately 90% recorded once. The material was peripheral blood, obtained on day 0 of AZD1222 vaccination. The receptor set was obtained from an adult in good health. Both conserved end residues are part of each CDR3. A D gene is named only where the DNA matches it firmly. Clone size, where shown, is once, few, many, or a class for clones that have expanded.

j_call: TRBJ2-7; d_call: TRBD2; v_call: TRBV18; clone_size: NA; cdr3_aa: CASSPSSGRDYEQYF; cdr3_nt: TGTGCCAGCTCCCCCTCCAGCGGGAGGGATTACGAGCAGTACTTC
j_call: TRBJ2-7; d_call: TRBD1; v_call: TRBV7-2; clone_size: NA; cdr3_aa: CASSLRGTGGPYEQYF; cdr3_nt: TGTGCCAGCAGCTTAAGGGGGACAGGGGGCCCCTACGAGCAGTACTTC
j_call: TRBJ2-2; d_call: TRBD1; v_call: TRBV5-1; clone_size: NA; cdr3_aa: CASSPGTGWTGELFF; cdr3_nt: TGCGCCAGCAGCCCGGGGACAGGGTGGACCGGGGAGCTGTTTTTT
j_call: TRBJ2-1; d_call: TRBD2; v_call: TRBV7-2; clone_size: NA; cdr3_aa: CASSLAGGVTYEQFF; cdr3_nt: TGTGCCAGCAGCTTAGCGGGGGGGGTTACCTATGAGCAGTTCTTC
j_call: TRBJ1-3; d_call: NA; v_call: TRBV5-1; clone_size: NA; cdr3_aa: CASSPKAGLRGNTIYF; cdr3_nt: TGCGCCAGCAGCCCAAAGGCGGGTCTCCGAGGGAACACCATATATTTT
j_call: TRBJ2-1; d_call: NA; v_call: TRBV27; clone_size: NA; cdr3_aa: CASSLSVSDNEQFF; cdr3_nt: TGTGCCAGCAGTTTGTCGGTTTCCGACAATGAGCAGTTCTTC
j_call: TRBJ1-5; d_call: NA; v_call: TRBV3-1/TRBV3-2; clone_size: NA; cdr3_aa: CASSLGRQNQPQHF; cdr3_nt: TGTGCCAGCAGCCTAGGGCGGCAGAATCAGCCCCAGCATTTT
j_call: TRBJ2-7; d_call: NA; v_call: TRBV7-3; clone_size: NA; cdr3_aa: CASSLSTAHEQYF; cdr3_nt: TGTGCCAGCAGCCTCTCAACGGCCCACGAGCAGTACTTC
j_call: TRBJ2-2; d_call: NA; v_call: TRBV28; clone_size: NA; cdr3_aa: CASRFGGNTGELFF; cdr3_nt: TGTGCCAGCAGGTTTGGCGGGAACACCGGGGAGCTGTTTTTT
j_call: TRBJ2-7; d_call: TRBD1; v_call: TRBV5-4; clone_size: NA; cdr3_aa: CASSYPGQGVYEQYF; cdr3_nt: TGTGCCAGCAGCTATCCGGGACAGGGGGTTTACGAGCAGTACTTC
j_call: TRBJ1-5; d_call: TRBD1; v_call: TRBV19; clone_size: once; cdr3_aa: CASIRTGRNQPQHF; cdr3_nt: TGTGCCAGTATTAGGACAGGCCGTAATCAGCCCCAGCATTTT
j_call: TRBJ2-2; d_call: NA; v_call: TRBV27; clone_size: NA; cdr3_aa: CASSFSTRGTGELFF; cdr3_nt: TGTGCCAGCAGTTTTTCGACCAGGGGCACCGGGGAGCTGTTTTTT
j_call: TRBJ1-6; d_call: NA; v_call: TRBV5-5; clone_size: NA; cdr3_aa: CASSLAHDGRQNSPLHF; cdr3_nt: TGTGCCAGCAGCTTGGCGCACGACGGACGACAGAATTCACCCCTCCACTTT
j_call: TRBJ1-2; d_call: NA; v_call: TRBV19; clone_size: NA; cdr3_aa: CASPPEPQVKDGYTF; cdr3_nt: TGTGCCAGCCCGCCCGAACCACAGGTGAAAGACGGCTACACCTTC
j_call: TRBJ1-1; d_call: NA; v_call: TRBV2; clone_size: NA; cdr3_aa: CASSVQGVVTEAFF; cdr3_nt: TGTGCCAGCAGTGTCCAGGGCGTAGTCACTGAAGCTTTCTTT
j_call: TRBJ2-5; d_call: NA; v_call: TRBV9; clone_size: once; cdr3_aa: CASSPGHGEETQYF; cdr3_nt: TGTGCCAGCAGCCCCGGCCACGGGGAAGAGACCCAGTACTTC
j_call: TRBJ1-1; d_call: NA; v_call: TRBV9; clone_size: once; cdr3_aa: CASSRPDRLNTEAFF; cdr3_nt: TGTGCCAGCAGCCGCCCGGACCGATTGAACACTGAAGCTTTCTTT
j_call: TRBJ2-7; d_call: NA; v_call: TRBV19; clone_size: NA; cdr3_aa: CASSISLRLGDEQYF; cdr3_nt: TGTGCCAGTAGTATATCCCTCCGTCTTGGTGATGAGCAGTACTTC
j_call: TRBJ1-1; d_call: NA; v_call: TRBV7-9; clone_size: NA; cdr3_aa: CASSFGPNTEAFF; cdr3_nt: TGTGCCAGCAGCTTTGGGCCGAACACTGAAGCTTTCTTT
j_call: TRBJ1-3; d_call: NA; v_call: TRBV29-1; clone_size: NA; cdr3_aa: CSVEGGGNTIYF; cdr3_nt: TGCAGCGTTGAAGGAGGTGGAAACACCATATATTTT
j_call: TRBJ2-7; d_call: NA; v_call: TRBV12-3/TRBV12-4; clone_size: NA; cdr3_aa: CASSRGVEQYF; cdr3_nt: TGTGCCAGCAGTCGAGGGGTCGAGCAGTACTTC
j_call: TRBJ2-7; d_call: NA; v_call: TRBV4-3; clone_size: NA; cdr3_aa: CASSPGTGGYEQYF; cdr3_nt: TGCGCCAGCAGCCCCGGGACCGGGGGCTACGAGCAGTACTTC